A selection of T cell receptor beta chains follows, all from one sample in a study of beta chain features in type 1 diabetes. Libraries were prepared by immunoSEQ multiplex PCR; TCRdb keeps only in-frame clonotypes and omits some of them. The sample holds a few hundred thousand clones, about 15% seen once. The sequencing sample was made of naive CD4+ T cells from blood. The source is a woman aged 18 to 35 in good health. CDR3s include the opening cysteine and the closing phenylalanine or tryptophan. D genes are given only for firm matches. Some rows have no size entry. The others give once, few or many, or a class for an expanded clone.

j_call v_call d_call clone_size cdr3_aa cdr3_nt
TRBJ2-3 TRBV7-9 NA few CASSTGFSGQSTDTQYF TGTGCCAGCAGCACGGGTTTTAGCGGACAAAGCACAGATACGCAGTATTTT
TRBJ1-4 TRBV30 TRBD1 NA CAWTVQGATRPGNEKLFF TGTGCCTGGACCGTTCAGGGGGCAACCCGGCCCGGTAATGAAAAACTGTTTTTT
TRBJ2-1 TRBV25-1 TRBD1 NA CASSGTGWGNHNEQFF TGTGCCAGCAGCGGGACAGGGTGGGGTAATCACAATGAGCAGTTCTTC
TRBJ1-5 TRBV7-2 NA NA CASSPSQGREQPQHF TGTGCCAGCAGCCCCTCTCAGGGGAGGGAACAGCCCCAGCATTTT
TRBJ2-3 TRBV30 TRBD2 NA CAWSVLGAGAIYTQYF TGTGCCTGGAGTGTACTGGGTGCGGGAGCGATCTATACGCAGTATTTT
TRBJ2-5 TRBV7-2 TRBD2 NA CATSSGSQETQYF TGTGCCACCTCTAGCGGGAGCCAAGAGACCCAGTACTTC
TRBJ2-7 TRBV18 TRBD1 NA CASSPLQGAVEQYF TGTGCCAGCTCACCCTTACAGGGGGCGGTCGAGCAGTACTTC
TRBJ1-2 TRBV29-1 NA few CSAKEAYGYTF TGCAGCGCCAAGGAGGCCTATGGCTACACCTTC
TRBJ2-5 TRBV28 NA NA CASSLRGRGRETQYF TGTGCCAGCAGTTTACGCGGGCGAGGTCGGGAGACCCAGTACTTC
TRBJ2-2 TRBV29-1 TRBD2 few CSASGTSGVNTGELFF TGCAGCGCTTCCGGGACTAGCGGGGTGAACACCGGGGAGCTGTTTTTT
TRBJ1-1 TRBV30 TRBD1 NA CAYGTGIGYTEAFF TGTGCCTATGGGACAGGGATAGGGTACACTGAAGCTTTCTTT
TRBJ2-1 TRBV4-2 TRBD2 NA CASSPRLAILGYNEQFF TGTGCCAGCAGCCCTCGACTAGCGATCCTTGGCTACAATGAGCAGTTCTTC
TRBJ1-2 TRBV6-5 TRBD1 NA CASSYFGQGGGYTF TGTGCCAGCAGTTACTTTGGACAGGGCGGTGGCTACACCTTC
TRBJ1-1 TRBV9 NA few CASSPETDLNTEAFF TGTGCCAGCAGCCCTGAGACAGATTTGAACACTGAAGCTTTCTTT
TRBJ1-1 TRBV28 NA NA CASSLLNTEAFF TGTGCCAGCAGCCTTCTGAACACTGAAGCTTTCTTT
TRBJ1-2 TRBV5-1 TRBD1 NA CASSFEAGGTYGYTF TGCGCCAGCAGCTTCGAGGCAGGGGGTACCTATGGCTACACCTTC
TRBJ1-1 TRBV29-1 NA NA CSGYRAEAFF TGCAGCGGCTACAGGGCTGAAGCTTTCTTT